The 27 T cell receptor beta chains listed next were all sequenced from one sample in a study of identical twins. One entry per CDR3 protein, called by TCRdb with MiXCR from the 5' RACE reads. The repertoire holds hundreds of thousands of distinct CDR3 sequences, with 5.5% to 8% as singletons. The same data also went into a second study, on yellow fever vaccine responses in identical twins.

Specimen: memory (CD45RO+) T cells sorted from blood. The receptors originated from a woman younger than 35 in good health.

In this sample, this clonotype turned up a few times. J is TRBJ2-1 and V is TRBV20-1; D might be TRBD2 (6 bases). The V gene's germline CDR1 is DFQATT and CDR2 SNEGSKA (reference sequence). There are 14 residues in the CDR3. Here the CDR3 reads CSINAGTSYNEQFF. For the CDR3, the DNA is TGCAGCATTAACGCGGGAACCTCCTACAATGAGCAGTTCTTC.

The gene calls are TRBV28 and TRBJ1-1; 10 bases fit TRBD1. This CDR3 has 12 residues. Germline V gene data show CDR1 as MDHEN and CDR2 as SYDVKM. J lost 6 bases, V lost 11 bases, and 6 bases had no gene match. CDR3: CACTGTGAEAFF. As DNA, the CDR3 is TGTGCCTGCACCGGGACAGGGGCTGAAGCTTTCTTT.

This clonotype was seen at least ten times. This chain links TRBV4-2 with TRBJ2-3; D is uncertain. The CDR3 spans 15 residues. Looked up from germline, CDR1 is LGHNA and CDR2 is YNFKEQ. Trimming cost V 0 bases and J 1 base, with 8 bases left between them. The CDR3 nucleotides read TGTGCCAGCAGCCAAGACTCCCAGCGCACAGATACGCAGTATTTT. Protein product: CASSQDSQRTDTQYF.

This clonotype was picked up a small number of times. The chain carries TRBV6-2 or TRBV6-3 and TRBJ2-1; 11 bases align to TRBD2. Germline V gene data show CDR1 as MNHEY and CDR2 as SVGEGT. V shed 0 bases, J shed 8 bases, and the junction held 9 bases outside the gene matches. The CDR3 length is 17 residues. The CDR3 spells CASSYSAVAGGRHEQFF. The CDR3 DNA reads as TGTGCCAGCAGTTACTCGGCGGTAGCGGGAGGGCGCCATGAGCAGTTCTTC.

This clonotype appeared many times. V is TRBV3-1 and J is TRBJ2-2; no definite D call. Between the trimmed V and J ends, which lost 3 bases and 1 base, there was a span of 6 bases. Germline CDR1 is LGHDT and CDR2 is YNNKEL (reference sequence). This CDR3 has 14 amino acids. In DNA form, the CDR3 reads TGTGCCAGCAGCCATCGGCAGAACACCGGGGAGCTGTTTTTT. Protein product: CASSHRQNTGELFF. Full variable domain (missing parts from reference TRBV3-1 and TRBJ2-2): DTAVSQTPKYLVTQMGNDKSIKCEQNLGHDTMYWYKQDSKKFLKIMFSYNNKELIINETVPNRFSPKSPDKAHLNLHINSLELGDSAVYFCASSHRQNTGELFFGEGSRLTVL.

This clonotype came up a few times. This sequence joins TRBV10-3 and TRBJ2-5; 9 nucleotides line up with TRBD2. V was pared by 0 bases and J by 1 base, with 3 bases of the junction left unmatched. Germline V gene lookup returns CDR1 ENHRY and CDR2 SYGVKD. The CDR3 is 16 residues long. In DNA form, the CDR3 reads TGTGCCATCAGTGAGTCGGGCGGGAGGGCCCAAGAGACCCAGTACTTC. It codes for CAISESGGRAQETQYF.

The chain links TRBV5-6 to TRBJ2-5; 11 positions match TRBD2. Per the germline V gene, CDR1 is SGHDT and CDR2 is YYEEEE. The CDR3 length is 15 residues. V dropped 6 bases and J dropped 6; count of bases not matched to a gene: 10. The CDR3 region is CASTPGGTSGKTQYF. The CDR3 bases are TGTGCCAGCACCCCTGGGGGGACTAGCGGAAAGACCCAGTACTTC.

The V and J genes are TRBV20-1 and TRBJ2-3, with a possible D match to TRBD2 (7 bases). The CDR3 totals 17 residues. The V gene's germline CDR1 is DFQATT and CDR2 SNEGSKA (reference sequence). Trimming took 7 bases from V and 2 from J, leaving 25 bases between them. The CDR3 region is CSVLGGWRGPITDTQYF. The CDR3 nucleotides are TGCAGTGTTTTGGGCGGGTGGCGGGGGCCAATCACAGATACGCAGTATTTT.

This clonotype has only a few counts. The rearrangement links TRBV2 to TRBJ2-7; no clear D gene. CDR1 is SNHLY and CDR2 is FYNNEI in the germline V gene. This CDR3 contains 13 residues. V was clipped by 3 bases and J by 6 bases, with 12 bases between them. CDR3 amino acids: CASSEEHRAEQYF. In DNA, the CDR3 is TGTGCCAGCAGTGAGGAGCATCGGGCCGAGCAGTACTTC.

This chain uses TRBV20-1 with TRBJ2-3; tentative D call: TRBD1 (6 bases). V lost 6 bases and J 2 bases, leaving 18 bases between the germline ends. The CDR3 extends over 15 amino acids. Germline assignment: CDR1 DFQATT and CDR2 SNEGSKA (reference sequence). CDR3 nucleotides: TGCAGTGCGGCGGATGGGGCAGGGGTCACAGATACGCAGTATTTT. Its protein product is CSAADGAGVTDTQYF.

This clonotype was counted only a few times. This rearrangement joins TRBV4-2 to TRBJ2-5; 14 nucleotides line up with TRBD2. The CDR3 runs 19 residues. CDR1 is LGHNA and CDR2 is YNFKEQ in the germline V gene. The V segment lost 4 bases and the J segment 3 bases; nucleotides outside the gene matches: 13. The CDR3, as DNA: TGTGCCAGCAGCCGGTCGACTCCCCTGACTAGCGGGGGGGAAGAGACCCAGTACTTC. Amino acids: CASSRSTPLTSGGEETQYF.

The sample holds a few counts of this clonotype. CDR3 nucleotides: TGCAGTGCTAGAAGGGGGGTCACCGGGGAGCTGTTTTTT. This sequence encodes CSARRGVTGELFF. The V call is TRBV20-1, the J call TRBJ2-2; either TRBD1 or TRBD2 may fit D (6 bases each). CDR1 and CDR2 from the germline V gene are DFQATT and SNEGSKA (reference sequence). Trimming removed 2 bases from V and 4 bases from J, with 8 bases in between. The CDR3 runs 13 residues.

The sample holds many counts of this clonotype. The chain has TRBV5-1 and TRBJ2-1, with D unclear. The CDR3 sequence is 15 residues long. Germline V lookup: CDR1 SGHRS, CDR2 YFSETQ. V was pared by 0 bases and J by 6 bases, with 13 bases between. The CDR3 nucleotides read TGCGCCAGCAGCTTGGCCGGAATCGAGACCAATGAGCAGTTCTTC. This gives the protein CASSLAGIETNEQFF. Looking up the rest from reference TRBV5-1 and TRBJ2-1 gives the full variable domain: KAGVTQTPRYLIKTRGQQVTLSCSPISGHRSVSWYQQTPGQGLQFLFEYFSETQRNKGNFPGRFSGRQFSNSRSEMNVSTLELGDSALYLCASSLAGIETNEQFFGPGTRLTVL.

This clonotype was found a few times. The chain employs TRBV29-1 and TRBJ1-2; D is possibly TRBD1 (6 bases). Looked up from germline, CDR1 is SQVTM and CDR2 is ANQGSEA. The CDR3 length is 13 residues. Trimming took 4 bases from V and 8 from J, leaving 17 bases between them. The CDR3 here is CSVAGAGLEGYTF. The CDR3 nucleotides read TGCAGCGTTGCGGGGGCAGGGCTTGAGGGCTACACCTTC.

This clonotype was detected only a few times. The V gene is TRBV20-1, the J gene TRBJ2-1, with TRBD2 matching 14 bases. The junction had 2 bases not matched to a gene; V was cut back by 1 base and J by 9 bases. The germline CDR1 and CDR2 sequences are DFQATT and SNEGSKA (reference sequence). The CDR3 runs 14 residues. CDR3 in amino acids: CSARGTSGRSEQFF. CDR3 bases: TGCAGTGCTAGAGGGACTAGCGGGAGGTCTGAGCAGTTCTTC.

This clonotype was seen a handful of times. The rearrangement joins TRBV5-6 to TRBJ2-1; TRBD1 might be the D (5 bases). With 2 bases removed from V and 7 bases from J, the gap between germline ends came to 19 bases. From germline, CDR1 is SGHDT and CDR2 YYEEEE. The CDR3 has 16 residues. The CDR3 loop reads CASSFRVRAGRNEQFF. DNA for the CDR3: TGTGCCAGCAGCTTCCGGGTTCGAGCAGGGCGAAATGAGCAGTTCTTC.

This clonotype occurred many times. This rearrangement joins TRBV20-1 to TRBJ1-6; no definite D call. The CDR3 runs 15 residues. Germline CDR1 DFQATT, CDR2 SNEGSKA (reference sequence). The V end was cut by 2 bases, the J end by 9 bases, with 17 bases between. The CDR3 DNA reads TGCAGTGCTAGACCTAATCAGGCTTGGCCTTCACCCCTCCACTTT. It specifies CSARPNQAWPSPLHF.

This clonotype was seen repeatedly, ten times or more. V gene TRBV5-1 combines with J gene TRBJ2-3; D assignment may be TRBD1 or TRBD2 (5 bases each). With 4 bases removed from V and 5 bases from J, the gap between germline ends came to 17 bases. Looked up from germline, CDR1 is SGHRS and CDR2 is YFSETQ. The CDR3 sequence is 15 residues long. The CDR3, as DNA: TGCGCCAGCAGCCCCGGGGCCACAAGAGGAGATACGCAGTATTTT. Its protein is CASSPGATRGDTQYF.

This clonotype was counted between two and nine times. The chain uses TRBV28 and TRBJ2-3, with D unclear. CDR1 and CDR2 (germline): MDHEN, SYDVKM. CDR3 size: 14 residues. The V gene lost 5 bases and the J gene lost 2 bases, with 11 bases spanning the gap. CDR3 amino acids: CASSPLLYTDTQYF. CDR3 sequence (DNA): TGTGCCAGCAGTCCGCTTTTGTACACAGATACGCAGTATTTT.

V and J are TRBV11-2 and TRBJ2-7; D call uncertain. The CDR3 loop spans 17 amino acids. Trimming took 0 bases from V and 1 from J, leaving 16 bases between them. Per germline, CDR1 SGHAT and CDR2 FQNNGV. The CDR3 protein is CASSLESGQSFSYEQYF. The CDR3 DNA sequence: TGTGCCAGCAGCTTAGAGTCCGGCCAGTCCTTTTCCTACGAGCAGTACTTC.

This clonotype was observed many times. This rearrangement joins TRBV7-9 to TRBJ2-1; possibly TRBD1 for D (6 bases). The CDR3 contains 15 residues. CDR1 SEHNR and CDR2 FQNEAQ come from the germline V gene (reference sequence). V lost 4 bases and J 6 bases, leaving 16 bases between the germline ends. CDR3 coding DNA: TGTGCCAGCAGCTCATTTGACCGGGACACCAATGAGCAGTTCTTC. Amino acid sequence: CASSSFDRDTNEQFF.

This clonotype showed up many times. The V gene is TRBV3-1, the J gene TRBJ2-2; D remains ambiguous. The CDR3 extends over 14 amino acids. Trimming pared 1 base from V and 1 base from J, leaving 4 bases between. Germline V lookup: CDR1 LGHDT, CDR2 YNNKEL (reference sequence). CDR3 DNA sequence: TGTGCCAGCAGCCAAGTAGGGAACACCGGGGAGCTGTTTTTT. The encoded protein is CASSQVGNTGELFF.

This clonotype was counted ten times or more. The CDR3 DNA reads as TGTGCCAGCAGCTTAATAGACGGTAGGACAGATACGCAGTATTTT. It encodes CASSLIDGRTDTQYF. The genes are TRBV7-2 and TRBJ2-3; D gene unclear. The CDR3 has 15 amino acids. V gave up 2 bases and J gave up 3 bases, with 12 bases separating them. Germline V lookup: CDR1 SGHTA, CDR2 FQGNSA.

This clonotype was found a few times. J is TRBJ2-1 and V is TRBV19; 10 bases are a match to TRBD2. The J segment lost 9 bases and the V segment lost 0 bases, leaving 5 bases of the junction unmatched. Germline V gene data show CDR1 as LNHDA and CDR2 as SQIVND (reference sequence). This CDR3 has 15 amino acids. DNA of the CDR3: TGTGCCAGTAGTATAGAGTCTAGCGGGAGAGGTGAGCAGTTCTTC. Its protein product is CASSIESSGRGEQFF.

This chain uses TRBV5-1 with TRBJ2-7; tentative D call: TRBD2 (5 bases). This CDR3 has 17 amino acids. V was cut by 1 base and J by 4 bases, with 21 bases left in between. Germline loops: CDR1 SGHRS, CDR2 YFSETQ. The CDR3 bases are TGCGCCAGCAGCTTGTATAGGACCTCCGTCGACTATTACGAGCAGTACGTC. This gives the protein CASSLYRTSVDYYEQYV.

This clonotype was counted a few times. The gene calls are TRBV7-6 and TRBJ2-5, with D maybe TRBD1 (6 bases). V shed 7 bases and J shed 5 bases, with 20 bases lying between them. This CDR3 has 15 amino acids. From germline, CDR1 is SGHVS and CDR2 FNYEAQ. CDR3 region: CASMVGTQSSETQYF. The CDR3 DNA follows: TGTGCCAGCATGGTCGGGACACAATCGTCCGAGACCCAGTACTTC.

This clonotype was seen more than once but under ten times. CDR3 sequence reads: CASRVQTGRGEAFF. In nucleotides, the CDR3 is TGTGCCAGCAGGGTTCAGACAGGGAGAGGTGAAGCTTTCTTT. This rearrangement joins TRBV12-3 or TRBV12-4 to TRBJ1-1; the match to TRBD1 covers 7 bases. The CDR3 sequence is 14 residues long. Trimming took 6 bases from V and 7 from J; bases not matched to a gene: 11.